The 20 T cell receptor beta chains in this list originate from one sample, sequenced in a study of beta chain features in type 1 diabetes. The sequenced template was cDNA made from the entire isolated RNA. Method: immunoSEQ multiplex PCR; TCRdb's copy keeps in-frame clones and lacks some. The table lists roughly 500,000 clones, approximately 10% of them singletons. Sample: naive CD4+ T cells from blood. These receptors all come from a woman aged 18-29 years in good health.

CDR3 protein: CASGGVWGTNSYNEQFF. The CDR3 DNA reads as TGTGCCAGCGGAGGAGTTTGGGGGACGAACTCCTACAATGAGCAGTTCTTC. The rearrangement links TRBV28 to TRBJ2-1, with D tentatively TRBD1 or TRBD2 (5 bases each). This CDR3 is 17 amino acids long. Germline loops: CDR1 MDHEN, CDR2 SYDVKM. Trimming removed 8 bases from V and 0 bases from J, with 20 bases in between.

Here the CDR3 reads CASSLYGNTIYF. The CDR3 region has the DNA TGTGCCAGCAGCTTATATGGAAACACCATATATTTT. V and J are TRBV7-8 and TRBJ1-3; no definite D call. V lost 2 bases and J 3 bases, leaving 2 bases between the germline ends. The CDR3 is 12 residues long. The germline V gene has CDR1 SGHVS and CDR2 FQNEAQ.

This clone was counted between two and nine times. The chain links TRBV6-6 to TRBJ2-5; D ambiguous. This CDR3 contains 11 residues. V was trimmed by 5 bases and J by 4 bases, leaving 5 bases between them. The V gene's germline CDR1 is MNHNY and CDR2 SVGAGI (reference sequence). CDR3: CASSLRETQYF. The CDR3 bases are TGTGCCAGCAGTCTCCGAGAGACCCAGTACTTC.

The CDR3 nucleotides read TGTGCCAGCAGCACGGACAGGTCCTATAATTCACCCCTCCACTTT. Protein: CASSTDRSYNSPLHF. V is TRBV6-5 and J is TRBJ1-6, with 7 nucleotides matching TRBD1. CDR1 is MNHEY, CDR2 SVGAGI, per germline. The CDR3 spans 15 residues. V trimming: 6 bases; J trimming: 1 base; junction bases outside the gene matches: 3.

This clone was found a few times. V and J are TRBV7-7 and TRBJ2-2, with D possibly TRBD1 on 5 matching bases. The length of the CDR3 is 13 residues. V lost 4 bases, J lost 8 bases, and 11 bases lay in between. CDR1 is SSHAT, CDR2 FNYEAQ, per germline (reference sequence). CDR3 sequence (DNA): TGTGCCAGCAGCTCTGACAGTGTTGGGGAGCTGTTTTTT. This codes for CASSSDSVGELFF.

This clone was detected only a few times. V and J are TRBV28 and TRBJ2-5; the match to TRBD2 covers 7 bases. The CDR3 is 13 residues long. With V trimmed by 10 bases and J by 3 bases, 8 bases remained unmatched. CDR1 MDHEN and CDR2 SYDVKM come from the germline V gene. DNA of the CDR3: TGTGCCACCCACCAGGGAGGGGAAGAGACCCAGTACTTC. Its translation is CATHQGGEETQYF.

CDR3 region: CASSRLAGGYEQYF. The CDR3 coding sequence is TGCGCCAGCAGCAGATTAGCGGGAGGCTACGAGCAGTACTTC. This chain connects TRBV5-1 to TRBJ2-7, with 10 bases fitting TRBD2. Germline CDR1 SGHRS, CDR2 YFSETQ. The length of the CDR3 is 14 residues. The J segment lost 3 bases and the V segment lost 4 bases, leaving 4 bases of the junction unmatched.

This clone occurred a few times. V gene TRBV29-1 combines with J gene TRBJ1-1; TRBD1 matches at 9 bases. CDR3 length: 12 amino acids. V shed 6 bases and J 3 bases; nucleotides not matched to a gene: 2. Per the germline V gene, CDR1 is SQVTM and CDR2 is ANQGSEA. The CDR3 DNA reads TGCAGCGTGGACAGGGGATACACTGAAGCTTTCTTT. It is translated as CSVDRGYTEAFF.

Turning to this clone: Lacking the conserved final phenylalanine or tryptophan, this CDR3 likely reflects a read error. The DNA is left out, because the CDR3 cannot be placed on it with certainty; the CDR3 is given as TCRdb lists it. The chain has TRBV21-1 and TRBJ2-7; TRBD2, the table's D call, was not compared with the DNA. TRBV21-1 is a listed pseudogene. A total of 10 residues make up the CDR3, ends included. The chain's CDR3 is CASRRLAGED.

The chain has TRBV15 and TRBJ2-6, with D perhaps matching TRBD1 (5 bases). The CDR3 runs to 16 residues. Germline-derived CDR1 and CDR2 are LNHNV and YYDKDF (reference sequence). Trimming pared 0 bases from V and 0 bases from J, leaving 6 bases between. CDR3 loop: CATSRDRDSGANVLTF. As DNA, the CDR3 is TGTGCCACCAGCAGAGACAGGGACTCTGGGGCCAACGTCCTGACTTTC.

The rearrangement links TRBV28 to TRBJ1-1; D perhaps matches TRBD1 (6 bases). V shed 3 bases and J shed 0 bases, with 8 bases lying between them. Per germline, CDR1 MDHEN and CDR2 SYDVKM. This CDR3 spans 14 amino acids. In DNA, the CDR3 is TGTGCCAGCAGTTTCCACAGGGTGAACACTGAAGCTTTCTTT. Protein: CASSFHRVNTEAFF.

Details on this clone: Other DNA sequences in this sample translate to the same CDR3. The V gene is TRBV25-1, the J gene TRBJ2-1, with TRBD1 matching 9 bases. Trimming took 6 bases from V and 3 from J; bases not matched to a gene: 3. The CDR3 is 14 residues long. The germline gives CDR1 MGHDK, CDR2 SYGVNS. The CDR3 here is CASSRTGDYNEQFF. The CDR3 DNA reads as TGTGCCAGCAGCCGGACAGGGGACTACAATGAGCAGTTCTTC.

This clone was detected only a few times. The J gene is TRBJ2-1, the V gene TRBV28; 9 bases are shared with TRBD1. The V and J ends lost 4 bases and 8 bases, in that order; junction bases with no gene match: 6. The CDR3 runs to 14 residues. Germline V gene sequence: CDR1 MDHEN, CDR2 SYDVKM. CDR3 nucleotide sequence: TGTGCCAGCAGTTCCACGACAGGGGGAGATGAGCAGTTCTTC. Amino acid sequence: CASSSTTGGDEQFF. Combining the CDR3 with reference TRBV28 and TRBJ2-1 gives the whole variable domain DVKVTQSSRYLVKRTGEKVFLECVQDMDHENMFWYRQDPGLGLRLIYFSYDVKMKEKGDIPEGYSVSREKKERFSLILESASTNQTSMYLCASSSTTGGDEQFFGPGTRLTVL.

This clone was seen more than once but under ten times. V and J are TRBV5-1 and TRBJ2-1, with no clear D. CDR3 length equals 15 residues. Germline lookup yields CDR1 SGHRS and CDR2 YFSETQ. V shed 4 bases and J shed 6 bases, with 17 bases lying between them. The chain's CDR3 is CASSPDLGLGNEQFF. CDR3 nucleotides: TGCGCCAGCAGCCCTGACCTGGGCTTGGGCAATGAGCAGTTCTTC.

This clone has only a few counts. The chain recombines TRBV28 with TRBJ2-7; 9 nucleotides align to TRBD2. This CDR3 comprises 15 residues. CDR1 MDHEN and CDR2 SYDVKM come from the germline V gene. Losses at the gene ends were 3 bases for V and 4 bases for J; bases not matched to a gene: 7. The DNA of the CDR3 is TGTGCCAGCAGTTTCCCGGGGCTAGCGGGGTACGAGCAGTACTTC. It encodes CASSFPGLAGYEQYF.

This CDR3 reads CASSYGFSSYNEQFF. The CDR3 bases are TGTGCCAGCAGTTACGGGTTTAGCTCCTACAATGAGCAGTTCTTC. V gene TRBV6-5 combines with J gene TRBJ2-1, with D unresolved. CDR1 and CDR2 (germline): MNHEY, SVGAGI. V was shortened by 2 bases and J by 0 bases, with 8 bases between the two germline ends. The CDR3 loop spans 15 amino acids.

This clone came up a few times. V gene TRBV27 combines with J gene TRBJ2-5; TRBD1 matches at 7 bases. V gave up 1 base and J gave up 4 bases; unmatched junction bases: 3. The germline gives CDR1 MNHEY, CDR2 SMNVEV (reference sequence). This CDR3 region has 14 residues. The CDR3 region is CASSLFTGAETQYF. The CDR3, as DNA: TGTGCCAGCAGTTTATTTACAGGGGCAGAGACCCAGTACTTC.

This clone was counted a few times. The chain is built from TRBV5-1 and TRBJ2-7; 7 nucleotides line up with TRBD1. This CDR3 has 17 residues. In germline, CDR1 is SGHRS, CDR2 YFSETQ. V was pared by 3 bases and J by 1 base, with 13 bases of the junction left unmatched. The CDR3 DNA follows: TGCGCCAGCAGCTACTGGACCGGGACAGTCAATTCCTACGAGCAGTACTTC. Its translation: CASSYWTGTVNSYEQYF.

This clone was counted only a few times. The V and J genes are TRBV30 and TRBJ2-7; D unresolved. V gave up 3 bases and J gave up 4 bases, with 10 bases separating them. The CDR3 loop spans 12 amino acids. From germline, CDR1 is GTSNPN and CDR2 SVGIG (reference sequence). In DNA, the CDR3 is TGTGCCTGGAGCGTCGTGGGGTACGAGCAGTACTTC. It translates to CAWSVVGYEQYF.

The chain couples TRBV19 to TRBJ2-4, with D possibly being TRBD1 (6 bases). Trimming took 5 bases from V and 3 from J, leaving 14 bases between them. This CDR3 region has 15 residues. Germline-derived CDR1 and CDR2 are LNHDA and SQIVND (reference sequence). The CDR3 protein is CASSDTGSSKNIQYF. CDR3 nucleotide sequence: TGTGCCAGTAGTGACACAGGGAGTAGCAAAAACATTCAGTACTTC.